The T cell receptor beta chain described here comes from a study of shared clonotypes between healthy human individuals. Germline-derived CDR1 and CDR2 are SGHAT and FQNNGV. Trimming pared 3 bases from V and 9 bases from J, leaving 12 bases between. This CDR3 comprises 13 residues. Sequencing was at deep level. Produced via immunoSEQ multiplex PCR; TCRdb's table is partial and in-frame only. Of around 1.6 million clones in the sample, 95% to 99% were seen once. Overall study findings and caveats: Shared clonotypes across all four donors exceeded non-shared ones in generation probability. Clonotype sharing among donors likely depends on sequencing depth.

About this clone itself: The target antigen is unknown.

This clonotype was obtained from a man younger than 45 in good health. Sequencing was done on a sample of naive CD4+ T cells sorted from blood. Subset in this sample: CD45RA+ positively selected. The chain employs TRBV11-2 and TRBJ1-3; D uncertain. The CDR3 reads CASSFTAPSTIYF. DNA of the CDR3: TGTGCCAGCAGCTTCACAGCGCCGTCCACCATATATTTT.